Reported below is one TCR beta chain. Antigen unknown. Nominally healthy donors provided the samples, though records likely missed some immune exposures. These data are taken from a study of cytomegalovirus exposure and HLA in healthy donors. Study-level points and caveats: Cytomegalovirus-associated status was assigned to 150 or so TCR beta chains.

The CDR3 runs to 15 residues. Trimming took 8 bases from V and 1 from J; bases not matched to a gene: 10. The germline V gene has CDR1 KGHSH and CDR2 LQKENI. The PCR had 60 Vbeta and 13 Jbeta primers. Sequenced by immunoSEQ multiplex PCR; TCRdb stores in-frame clones only, minus some. The sample holds about 64,000 clones, 77% seen once. This receptor was identified in a male donor in good health and CMV-seropositive. Material: PBMCs. This chain connects TRBV18 to TRBJ1-1; 7 bases are shared with TRBD1. The CDR3 loop reads CASASRGIGNTEAFF. DNA for the CDR3: TGTGCCAGCGCCAGCAGGGGGATTGGGAACACTGAAGCTTTCTTT.